The 7 T cell receptor beta chains below come from one sample, sequenced in a study of cytomegalovirus exposure and HLA in healthy donors. Only in-frame clones appear in the TCRdb table, and some are missing; sequencing was by immunoSEQ multiplex PCR. The data show about 120,000 clones, roughly nine tenths seen once. Sequenced sample: PBMCs. The receptor source for this set is a young woman in good health and CMV-seronegative.

The CDR3 DNA follows: TGTGCCAGCAGTCGCACAGGGGCCGCCTACGAGCAGTACGTC. It specifies CASSRTGAAYEQYV. The chain combines TRBV28 with TRBJ2-7; TRBD1 aligns across 7 bases. V dropped 5 bases and J dropped 2; count of bases not matched to a gene: 6. The CDR3 is made up of 14 amino acids. From germline, CDR1 is MDHEN and CDR2 SYDVKM.

This clone was observed once. V is TRBV6-6 and J is TRBJ2-7; D perhaps matches TRBD1 (7 bases). CDR1 and CDR2 from the germline V gene are MNHNY and SVGAGI (reference sequence). The V end lost 3 bases, the J end lost 2 bases, and 17 bases lay between the germline ends. The CDR3 consists of 16 residues. This chain's CDR3 is CASSYFRGDSTYEQYF. The CDR3 nucleotides read TGTGCCAGCAGTTATTTCAGGGGGGATTCCACCTACGAGCAGTACTTC.

This rearrangement joins TRBV5-1 to TRBJ2-3; D not resolved. Germline loops: CDR1 SGHRS, CDR2 YFSETQ. The CDR3 is 16 residues long. Trimming cost V 4 bases and J 2 bases, with 17 bases left between them. The CDR3 DNA follows: TGCGCCAGCAGCAAGGTTGGGCCGGCCTCCACAGATACGCAGTATTTT. Protein sequence: CASSKVGPASTDTQYF.

The chain carries TRBV5-6 and TRBJ1-5; D is undetermined. V lost 0 bases and J lost 6, with 19 bases in between. This CDR3 has 17 amino acids. Per the germline V gene, CDR1 is SGHDT and CDR2 is YYEEEE. CDR3 sequence: CASSLGGFLGIGQPQHF. Written as DNA, the CDR3 is TGTGCCAGCAGCTTGGGAGGGTTTTTGGGTATCGGTCAGCCCCAGCATTTT.

The chain combines TRBV4-1 with TRBJ1-6; 8 nucleotides match TRBD1. The CDR3 runs to 17 residues. CDR1 and CDR2 from the germline V gene are MGHRA and YSYEKL. The V segment lost 0 bases and the J segment 9 bases; nucleotides outside the gene matches: 10. In nucleotides, the CDR3 is TGCGCCAGCAGCCAAGAACCGGCAGGGGGCTGGAGTTCACCCCTCCACTTT. Translation: CASSQEPAGGWSSPLHF.

V usage is TRBV23-1 and J usage is TRBJ2-5; tentatively, D is TRBD1 (5 bases). TRBV23-1 qualifies as an ORF whose function is uncertain. There are 12 residues in the CDR3. V lost 3 bases and J 5 bases, leaving 7 bases between the germline ends. This chain's CDR3 is CASSHHRETQYF. The CDR3 coding sequence is TGCGCCAGCAGTCACCACAGGGAGACCCAGTACTTC.

V and J are TRBV11-2 and TRBJ2-2; perhaps TRBD1 as D (5 bases). The CDR3 spans 16 residues. Germline V gene lookup returns CDR1 SGHAT and CDR2 FQNNGV. The V end was cut by 6 bases, the J end by 3 bases, with 17 bases between. The CDR3 nucleotides are TGTGCCAGCAGTCGACATTCTGACAGTTACACCGGGGAGCTGTTTTTT. Residues: CASSRHSDSYTGELFF.